Each of the 25 T cell receptor beta chains below was sequenced from the same sample in a study of blood T cell repertoires in COVID-19. Generated by immunoSEQ multiplex PCR, the TCRdb table keeps only in-frame clones and is missing some. Of some 270,000 clones listed, about nine tenths are singletons. The source material was peripheral blood. These receptors all come from a man aged 40-49 years with active or convalescent COVID-19.

The chain recombines TRBV28 with TRBJ1-2; D is unclear. Germline CDR1 reads MDHEN; CDR2 reads SYDVKM. The CDR3 covers 17 residues. V shed 2 bases and J shed 1 base, with 17 bases lying between them. The CDR3 loop is CASSLHSPGTLNYGYTF. The CDR3 DNA reads as TGTGCCAGCAGTTTACATTCGCCGGGTACCCTTAACTATGGCTACACCTTC.

This chain links TRBV24-1 with TRBJ1-2; 9 bases agree with TRBD1. CDR3 length equals 17 residues. Germline CDR1 KGHDR, CDR2 SFDVKD. V was pared by 2 bases and J by 2 bases, with 8 bases of the junction left unmatched. CDR3 amino acids: CATSDSDGTGTNYGYTF. The DNA for the CDR3 is TGTGCCACCAGTGATTCGGATGGGACAGGGACCAACTATGGCTACACCTTC.

This CDR3 is CASSQDRRSIEQYF. Here the CDR3 DNA reads TGTGCCAGCAGCCAGGACAGACGCTCGATCGAGCAGTACTTC. The J gene is TRBJ2-7, the V gene TRBV27; TRBD1 might be the D (6 bases). This CDR3 comprises 14 residues. The V and J ends lost 6 bases and 6 bases respectively, with 18 bases between them. Germline CDR1 and CDR2: MNHEY and SMNVEV (reference sequence).

This sequence joins TRBV18 and TRBJ2-7, with a weak D call TRBD2 (7 bases). Deletions cut 8 bases from V and 4 bases from J, with 18 bases between. CDR1 KGHSH and CDR2 LQKENI come from the germline V gene. The CDR3 is 14 residues long. The CDR3 region is CASTLQGGSYEQYF. The CDR3 DNA is TGTGCCAGCACGTTACAGGGCGGGAGTTACGAGCAGTACTTC.

This sequence joins TRBV3-1 (or the pseudogene TRBV3-2) and TRBJ1-6, with 11 bases aligning to TRBD1. The V gene end was trimmed by 4 bases and the J gene end by 7 bases; junction bases not matched to a gene: 3. The CDR3 is 15 residues long. CDR1 is LGHDT, CDR2 YNNKEL, per germline (reference sequence). The CDR3: CASSPWDRGNSPLHF. CDR3 DNA sequence: TGTGCCAGCAGCCCCTGGGACAGGGGGAATTCACCCCTCCACTTT.

In regard to this clone: Germline and junction disagree at one end, which may indicate a read error. The rearrangement uses TRBV2 and TRBJ1-5; no clear D. The CDR3 runs 14 residues. Germline V gene data show CDR1 as SNHLY and CDR2 as FYNNEI. The chain's CDR3 is CASGEQPGNQPQHF. CDR3 bases: TGTGCCAGCGGTGAACAGCCGGGAAATCAGCCCCAGCATTTT.

This chain links TRBV20-1 with TRBJ1-2; 7 nucleotides line up with TRBD1. Germline CDR1 and CDR2: DFQATT and SNEGSKA (reference sequence). The length of the CDR3 is 13 residues. V was pared by 3 bases and J by 4 bases, with 5 bases of the junction left unmatched. CDR3 sequence: CSASSGTAYGYTF. CDR3 sequence (DNA): TGCAGTGCTAGTTCCGGGACAGCCTATGGCTACACCTTC.

The J gene is TRBJ2-1, the V gene TRBV5-6, with 7 bases aligning to TRBD1. The CDR3 consists of 14 residues. With 5 bases clipped from V and 8 bases from J, the junction kept 10 bases outside the gene matches. Germline V gives CDR1 SGHDT, CDR2 YYEEEE. CDR3 sequence reads: CASSRLRGRDEQFF. The CDR3 nucleotides read TGTGCCAGCAGTCGGCTGAGGGGGCGCGATGAGCAGTTCTTC. The full variable domain, with the rest looked up from reference TRBV5-6 and TRBJ2-1, is DAGVTQSPTHLIKTRGQQVTLRCSPKSGHDTVSWYQQALGQGPQFIFQYYEEEERQRGNFPDRFSGHQFPNYSSELNVNALLLGDSALYLCASSRLRGRDEQFFGPGTRLTVL.

With respect to this clone: Compared with germline, one end of the junction differs, possibly owing to a read error. The chain has TRBV11-1 and TRBJ1-1; D is perhaps TRBD1 (5 bases). CDR1 is SGHAT and CDR2 is FQDESV in the germline V gene (reference sequence). This CDR3 has 15 amino acids. Here the CDR3 reads CASTLTEGRWTEAFF. The CDR3 bases are TGTGCCAGCACCTTAACGGAGGGGCGGTGGACTGAAGCTTTCTTT.

This rearrangement joins TRBV10-1 to TRBJ2-3, with unresolved D. The V and J ends lost 2 bases and 0 bases respectively, with 6 bases between them. Germline CDR1 is WNHNN and CDR2 is SYGVQD (reference sequence). CDR3 length: 14 residues. The CDR3 bases are TGCGCCAGCAGTGAGGGTACTAGCACAGATACGCAGTATTTT. This encodes CASSEGTSTDTQYF.

This clone came up a few times. The chain joins TRBV6-5 to TRBJ1-1, with TRBD1 matching 7 bases. CDR1 is MNHEY and CDR2 is SVGAGI in the germline V gene. V lost 2 bases and J lost 4; bases outside the gene matches: 4. This CDR3 region has 14 residues. The CDR3, as DNA: TGTGCCAGCAGTTACGACCAGGGGGGCACTGAAGCTTTCTTT. It codes for CASSYDQGGTEAFF.

This clone was picked up a small number of times. CDR3 residues: CASTPDSNTGTQYF. The DNA of the CDR3 is TGTGCCAGTACCCCGGACAGCAATACGGGGACCCAGTACTTC. This chain links TRBV19 with TRBJ2-5; TRBD1 is a possible D gene (6 bases). This CDR3 has 14 amino acids. CDR1 LNHDA and CDR2 SQIVND come from the germline V gene (reference sequence). Deletions cut 7 bases from V and 7 bases from J, with 19 bases between.

The V call is TRBV9, the J call TRBJ2-5; maybe TRBD2 (5 bases). V dropped 2 bases and J dropped 4 bases, with 15 bases sitting between them. CDR1 and CDR2 from the germline V gene are SGDLS and YYNGEE. The CDR3 runs 15 residues. The CDR3 here is CASSVRGKVTETQYF. The CDR3 region has the DNA TGTGCCAGCAGCGTCCGGGGTAAGGTAACAGAGACCCAGTACTTC.

This clone occurred once. The V and J genes are TRBV24-1 and TRBJ2-2; 8 bases align to TRBD2. The CDR3 covers 18 residues. V was clipped by 1 base and J by 7 bases; unmatched bases: 13. Germline V gene data show CDR1 as KGHDR and CDR2 as SFDVKD. Here the CDR3 DNA reads TGTGCCACCAGTGATTTAAATTATGCGGGAGGAGGTATCGGGGAGCTGTTTTTT. Protein: CATSDLNYAGGGIGELFF.

This chain joins TRBV5-1 and TRBJ1-2; the D is unclear. Germline V gene lookup returns CDR1 SGHRS and CDR2 YFSETQ. The CDR3 is 15 amino acids. The V and J ends lost 4 bases and 0 bases respectively, with 13 bases between them. The CDR3 loop reads CASSGSKTSNYGYTF. The DNA for the CDR3 is TGCGCCAGCAGCGGGTCAAAGACTTCTAACTATGGCTACACCTTC.

CDR3 DNA sequence: TGCGCCAGCAGCTTGGCTTCTACCGGGACAGTGAACACTGAAGCTTTCTTT. This sequence encodes CASSLASTGTVNTEAFF. V and J are TRBV5-1 and TRBJ1-1, with 7 bases that match TRBD1. CDR3 length: 17 residues. J lost 0 bases, V lost 0 bases, and 8 bases had no gene match. The germline CDR1 and CDR2 sequences are SGHRS and YFSETQ.

There are a few counts of this clone. A read error may produce the germline difference seen at one junction end. The V gene is TRBV28, the J gene TRBJ1-2; a weak D match, TRBD1 (6 bases). CDR1 and CDR2 (germline): MDHEN, SYDVKM. This CDR3 spans 15 amino acids. The CDR3 protein is CASNLLRDTNYGYTF. Written as DNA, the CDR3 is TGTGCCAGCAATTTATTAAGGGACACCAACTATGGCTACACCTTC.

V and J are TRBV4-1 and TRBJ2-7, with D perhaps matching TRBD1 (6 bases). V lost 1 base and J lost 9, with 13 bases in between. The CDR3 sequence is 13 residues long. Looked up from germline, CDR1 is MGHRA and CDR2 is YSYEKL. As DNA, the CDR3 is TGCGCCAGCAGCCAAGCTCAGGGGACGGTGCAGTACTTC. Its translation is CASSQAQGTVQYF.

J is TRBJ2-7 and V is TRBV6-5; D remains unclear. CDR3 size: 15 residues. With 5 bases removed from V and 1 base from J, the gap between germline ends came to 15 bases. Germline CDR1 MNHEY, CDR2 SVGAGI. The CDR3 DNA reads as TGTGCCAGCAGTCGAAAGCGCTCAAGGTCCTACGAGCAGTACTTC. As protein: CASSRKRSRSYEQYF.

This clone occurred a few times. Other DNA sequences in the same sample also yield this CDR3. CDR3 sequence (DNA): TGCGCCAGCAGCTTGTCAGGGACAGGAAACACCATATATTTT. Amino acid sequence: CASSLSGTGNTIYF. This sequence joins TRBV5-1 and TRBJ1-3; tentative D call: TRBD1 (6 bases). This CDR3 is 14 amino acids long. Trimming removed 1 base from V and 4 bases from J, with 9 bases in between. CDR1 SGHRS and CDR2 YFSETQ come from the germline V gene.

In its sample, this clone was seen once. V and J are TRBV12-3 or TRBV12-4 and TRBJ2-1; tentatively, D is TRBD2 (6 bases). The CDR3 runs 11 residues. The germline V and J ends were trimmed by 8 bases and 7 bases, with 9 bases remaining between them. CDR3 in amino acids: CASHGGNEQFF. Here the CDR3 DNA reads TGTGCCAGCCATGGAGGGAATGAGCAGTTCTTC.

This sequence joins TRBV5-1 and TRBJ2-3; 7 bases map to TRBD2. V lost 2 bases to trimming and J lost 1 base; unmatched junction nucleotides: 4. The CDR3 is made up of 15 amino acids. The germline V gene encodes CDR1 SGHRS and CDR2 YFSETQ. CDR3 in DNA: TGCGCCAGCAGCTTAGCGGGGAGGGGCACAGATACGCAGTATTTT. Residues: CASSLAGRGTDTQYF.

The chain recombines TRBV19 with TRBJ1-5, with 7 bases that match TRBD1. The CDR3 runs 16 residues. Trimming took 7 bases from V and 3 from J; bases not matched to a gene: 12. Germline V gives CDR1 LNHDA, CDR2 SQIVND (reference sequence). This chain's CDR3 is CASTDTWDSLNQPQHF. CDR3 nucleotides: TGTGCCAGTACTGACACCTGGGACAGCCTCAATCAGCCCCAGCATTTT. The full variable domain, completed using reference TRBV19 and TRBJ1-5, is DGGITQSPKYLFRKEGQNVTLSCEQNLNHDAMYWYRQDPGQGLRLIYYSQIVNDFQKGDIAEGYSVSREKKESFPLTVTSAQKNPTAFYLCASTDTWDSLNQPQHFGDGTRLSIL.

V is TRBV2 and J is TRBJ1-6, with unresolved D. V was pared by 6 bases and J by 7 bases, with 13 bases between. CDR1 is SNHLY and CDR2 is FYNNEI in the germline V gene. The CDR3 is 14 residues long. CDR3 residues: CASSGSGNNSPLHF. In DNA form, the CDR3 reads TGTGCCAGCAGCGGGTCCGGGAACAATTCACCCCTCCACTTT.

Only a few counts were recorded for this clone. The genes are TRBV3-1 (or the pseudogene TRBV3-2) and TRBJ1-4; D uncertain. Germline V gene sequence: CDR1 LGHDT, CDR2 YNNKEL (reference sequence). There are 15 residues in the CDR3. V lost 1 base and J 0 bases, leaving 6 bases between the germline ends. As DNA, the CDR3 is TGTGCCAGCAGCCAAGGCCAGGCAACTAATGAAAAACTGTTTTTT. Residues: CASSQGQATNEKLFF.